A single sample is the source of the 23 T cell receptor beta chains below, sequenced in a study of memory CD4+ T cells and cytomegalovirus serostatus. Libraries were prepared by immunoSEQ multiplex PCR; TCRdb keeps only in-frame clonotypes and omits some of them. This sample has about 38,000 clones, with less than 80% found just once. Single viable CD3+CD4+CD8-CD45RO+ cells were sorted as the memory CD4+ T cells. Source material: memory CD4+ T cells from blood. These receptor sequences come from an adult in good health and CMV-seropositive.

CDR3 in amino acids: CASSSTSQGYEQYF. The CDR3 DNA is TGTGCCAGCTCCAGTACCTCACAGGGCTACGAGCAGTACTTC. The V call is TRBV18, the J call TRBJ2-7; perhaps TRBD1 as D (6 bases). There are 14 residues in the CDR3. V gave up 6 bases and J gave up 3 bases, with 15 bases separating them. Germline V gene sequence: CDR1 KGHSH, CDR2 LQKENI.

This chain uses TRBV5-1 with TRBJ2-7; weak D call: TRBD1 (5 bases). Between the trimmed V and J ends, which lost 0 bases and 3 bases, there was a span of 19 bases. This CDR3 comprises 17 residues. Per the germline V gene, CDR1 is SGHRS and CDR2 is YFSETQ. CDR3 sequence: CASSLEVSRTRIYEQYF. DNA for the CDR3: TGCGCCAGCAGCTTGGAGGTTTCCAGGACAAGAATCTACGAGCAGTACTTC. Complete variable domain (other parts from reference TRBV5-1 and TRBJ2-7): KAGVTQTPRYLIKTRGQQVTLSCSPISGHRSVSWYQQTPGQGLQFLFEYFSETQRNKGNFPGRFSGRQFSNSRSEMNVSTLELGDSALYLCASSLEVSRTRIYEQYFGPGTRLTVT.

To note about this clone: The junction differs from germline at one of its ends, possibly a read error. This chain uses TRBV7-7 with TRBJ2-1; maybe TRBD2 (6 bases). The CDR3 consists of 16 residues. Looked up from germline, CDR1 is SSHAT and CDR2 is FNYEAQ (reference sequence). The CDR3 nucleotides are TGTGCTAGCAGCTTAAGTTCAGCGGGTCCCTACAATGAGCAGTTCTTC. Residues: CASSLSSAGPYNEQFF.

By share, this clone ranks as medium-sized. The chain couples TRBV7-2 to TRBJ1-5, with D uncertain. CDR1 is SGHTA and CDR2 is FQGNSA in the germline V gene. V dropped 5 bases and J dropped 3 bases, with 8 bases sitting between them. This CDR3 is 13 amino acids long. The CDR3 region has the DNA TGTGCCAGCAGCCTAGGGATCAATCAGCCCCAGCATTTT. Its protein product is CASSLGINQPQHF.

The rearrangement uses TRBV7-2 and TRBJ1-1; 9 bases fit TRBD1. V shed 4 bases and J 7 bases; nucleotides not matched to a gene: 4. This CDR3 has 13 amino acids. Germline-derived CDR1 and CDR2 are SGHTA and FQGNSA. CDR3 nucleotide sequence: TGTGCCAGCAGCTCCAAGACAGGGGGTGAAGCTTTCTTT. Encoded protein: CASSSKTGGEAFF. Drawing the rest from reference TRBV7-2 and TRBJ1-1, the complete variable domain is GAGVSQSPSNKVTEKGKDVELRCDPISGHTALYWYRQSLGQGLEFLIYFQGNSAPDKSGLPSDRFSAERTGGSVSTLTIQRTQQEDSAVYLCASSSKTGGEAFFGQGTRLTVV.

CDR3 protein: CASTIRQAFSGANVLTF. CDR3 nucleotide sequence: TGTGCCAGCACTATAAGACAGGCCTTCTCTGGGGCCAACGTCCTGACTTTC. This chain joins TRBV28 and TRBJ2-6, with D perhaps TRBD1 (6 bases). CDR3 length equals 17 residues. The germline V gene encodes CDR1 MDHEN and CDR2 SYDVKM. Trimming took off 7 bases at V and 0 bases at J, with 16 bases between the two ends.

The V gene is TRBV7-6, the J gene TRBJ1-1; no clear D. There are 13 residues in the CDR3. Germline values: CDR1 SGHVS, CDR2 FNYEAQ. The V and J ends lost 5 bases and 3 bases respectively, with 10 bases between them. The CDR3 spells CASSPSRYTEAFF. CDR3 DNA sequence: TGTGCCAGCAGCCCCTCCCGGTACACTGAAGCTTTCTTT.

V gene TRBV29-1 combines with J gene TRBJ2-5; 7 nucleotides align to TRBD2. CDR1 and CDR2 (germline): SQVTM, ANQGSEA. The CDR3 is 11 amino acids. The chain's CDR3 is CSATSLETQYF. The CDR3 DNA sequence: TGCAGTGCGACTAGCCTAGAGACCCAGTACTTC.

The J gene is TRBJ1-5, the V gene TRBV5-6; D is possibly TRBD1 (5 bases). V lost 3 bases and J 5 bases, leaving 15 bases between the germline ends. CDR1 is SGHDT, CDR2 YYEEEE, per germline. The CDR3 consists of 15 residues. Written as DNA, the CDR3 is TGTGCCAGCAGCTCCCTCGGGACGAGAGATCAGCCCCAGCATTTT. This sequence encodes CASSSLGTRDQPQHF.

CDR3 nucleotide sequence: TGTGCCACCAGCAGAGATCCCTTTACTAGCACTTTGCCACCCTACAATGAGCAGTTCTTC. It translates to CATSRDPFTSTLPPYNEQFF. The chain is built from TRBV15 and TRBJ2-1; tentative D call: TRBD2 (6 bases). Germline assignment: CDR1 LNHNV and CDR2 YYDKDF (reference sequence). The CDR3 contains 20 residues. With 0 bases removed from V and 2 bases from J, the gap between germline ends came to 23 bases.

As for this clone: One end of the junction is discordant with germline, which a read error may explain. This chain joins TRBV5-8 and TRBJ1-4; D possibly corresponds to TRBD1 (6 bases). Per germline, CDR1 SGHTS and CDR2 YDEGEE. The CDR3 is made up of 12 amino acids. The CDR3 DNA follows: TGTGCCAGCAGCTTGTTTAAAGGGGGTTTCCCTTTT. Translating gives CASSLFKGGFPF.

The genes are TRBV7-9 and TRBJ2-6; no firm D call. This CDR3 spans 15 amino acids. V was clipped by 5 bases and J by 0 bases, with 8 bases between them. CDR1 and CDR2 (germline): SEHNR, FQNEAQ (reference sequence). This CDR3 is CASSASFSGANVLTF. The CDR3, as DNA: TGTGCCAGCAGCGCCAGTTTCTCTGGGGCCAACGTCCTGACTTTC.

The chain combines TRBV11-2 with TRBJ2-7, with TRBD2 identical over 11 bases. Germline values: CDR1 SGHAT, CDR2 FQNNGV. The CDR3 is 14 residues long. V shed 6 bases and J 4 bases; nucleotides not matched to a gene: 5. The CDR3 loop reads CASSPSGRFYEQYF. CDR3 in DNA: TGTGCCAGCAGTCCTAGCGGGAGGTTTTACGAGCAGTACTTC.

CDR3 DNA sequence: TGTGCCAGCAGCTCACAGGGGGGGGCGGCCTACGAGCAGTACTTC. Protein: CASSSQGGAAYEQYF. This sequence joins TRBV5-4 and TRBJ2-7; D might be TRBD1 (8 bases). Per the germline V gene, CDR1 is SGHNT and CDR2 is YYREEE (reference sequence). This CDR3 comprises 15 residues. With 3 bases removed from V and 2 bases from J, the gap between germline ends came to 15 bases.

V gene TRBV5-6 combines with J gene TRBJ2-3, with D perhaps matching TRBD2 (5 bases). Germline values: CDR1 SGHDT, CDR2 YYEEEE. This CDR3 region has 16 residues. The V and J ends lost 0 bases and 0 bases respectively, with 11 bases between them. The CDR3 coding sequence is TGTGCCAGCAGCTTGGTGCTAGCCGGGAGCACAGATACGCAGTATTTT. Protein product: CASSLVLAGSTDTQYF. Looking up the rest from reference TRBV5-6 and TRBJ2-3 gives the full variable domain: DAGVTQSPTHLIKTRGQQVTLRCSPKSGHDTVSWYQQALGQGPQFIFQYYEEEERQRGNFPDRFSGHQFPNYSSELNVNALLLGDSALYLCASSLVLAGSTDTQYFGPGTRLTVL.

The chain employs TRBV19 and TRBJ1-5, with a tentative D call TRBD1 (5 bases). The V and J ends lost 3 bases and 4 bases respectively, with 16 bases between them. There are 16 residues in the CDR3. Germline CDR1 LNHDA, CDR2 SQIVND (reference sequence). The DNA for the CDR3 is TGTGCCAGTAGTATTGGAACCGCGTGGGGGAATCAGCCCCAGCATTTT. Translating it yields CASSIGTAWGNQPQHF.

V gene TRBV7-9 combines with J gene TRBJ2-7; D might be TRBD1 (6 bases). This CDR3 spans 15 amino acids. V lost 5 bases to trimming and J lost 6 bases, with 20 bases between them. Germline lookup yields CDR1 SEHNR and CDR2 FQNEAQ (reference sequence). The CDR3 DNA reads as TGTGCCAGCAGCCCACCACGGACAGTCGGAATCGAGCAGTACTTC. Translated, it gives CASSPPRTVGIEQYF.

The chain uses TRBV30 and TRBJ1-1; D possibly corresponds to TRBD1 (5 bases). There are 19 residues in the CDR3. CDR1 is GTSNPN, CDR2 SVGIG, per germline (reference sequence). V dropped 1 base and J dropped 0 bases, with 24 bases sitting between them. DNA of the CDR3: TGTGCCTGGAGTGCCCCCTTTCAACGGGGACGTGGGGTGAACACTGAAGCTTTCTTT. This codes for CAWSAPFQRGRGVNTEAFF. Supplemented by reference TRBV30 and TRBJ1-1, the full variable domain reads SQTIHQWPATLVQPVGSPLSLECTVEGTSNPNLYWYRQAAGRGLQLLFYSVGIGQISSEVPQNLSASRPQDRQFILSSKKLLLSDSGFYLCAWSAPFQRGRGVNTEAFFGQGTRLTVV.

The V and J genes are TRBV27 and TRBJ2-4; a possible D gene is TRBD2 (6 bases). Germline CDR1 MNHEY, CDR2 SMNVEV (reference sequence). Trimming cost V 6 bases and J 1 base, with 13 bases left between them. This CDR3 region has 15 residues. CDR3 nucleotides: TGTGCCAGCAGGGAGGGGAGAGGGGCCAAAAACATTCAGTACTTC. Residues: CASREGRGAKNIQYF.

This clone was observed a single time. V usage is TRBV11-2 and J usage is TRBJ2-1; no definite D call. This CDR3 region has 13 residues. Germline lookup yields CDR1 SGHAT and CDR2 FQNNGV. Trimming cost V 5 bases and J 9 bases, with 14 bases left between them. The CDR3 DNA is TGTGCCAGCAGCGGACGTGGTAGGGTTGAGCAGTTCTTC. Its translation is CASSGRGRVEQFF.

In its sample, this clone was seen a few times. The chain recombines TRBV19 with TRBJ2-5; D unresolved. V was pared by 1 base and J by 1 base, with 10 bases between. The CDR3 covers 15 residues. Germline V gene lookup returns CDR1 LNHDA and CDR2 SQIVND (reference sequence). The CDR3 is CASSIGHHSQETQYF. CDR3 in DNA: TGTGCCAGTAGTATAGGCCATCACTCCCAAGAGACCCAGTACTTC.

The V and J genes are TRBV5-5 and TRBJ2-7; possibly TRBD2 for D (6 bases). V was trimmed by 2 bases and J by 3 bases, leaving 9 bases between them. Looked up from germline, CDR1 is SGHKS and CDR2 is YYEKEE (reference sequence). This CDR3 is built from 13 residues. The CDR3 protein is CASSFGGNYEQYF. The CDR3 DNA reads TGTGCCAGCAGCTTCGGGGGAAACTACGAGCAGTACTTC.

The chain combines TRBV5-6 with TRBJ2-4, with D perhaps TRBD1 or TRBD2 (5 bases each). The CDR3 is 16 amino acids. Deletions cut 6 bases from V and 1 base from J, with 17 bases between. CDR1 and CDR2 from the germline V gene are SGHDT and YYEEEE. The CDR3 region is CASNLLREKAKNIQYF. The CDR3 nucleotides are TGTGCCAGCAACCTACTCAGGGAGAAGGCCAAAAACATTCAGTACTTC.